This TCR beta chain was recovered during a study of T cell repertoires in cytomegalovirus infection. With 2 bases removed from V and 0 bases from J, the gap between germline ends came to 1 base. Germline loops: CDR1 SNHLY, CDR2 FYNNEI. This CDR3 contains 13 residues. This clonotype was recorded a few times. TCRdb re-called the reads with MiXCR, one entry per CDR3 protein. The table includes under 300,000 distinct CDR3 sequences, 17% detected once. The TCR originated in a human donor in good health (CMV status not recorded). Some clones in this sample may be carry-over from other donors' samples. Sequencing was done on a sample of CD8+ T cells from PBMCs. The chain uses TRBV2 and TRBJ2-2; D ambiguous. CDR3 sequence reads: CASSETNTGELFF. In DNA, the CDR3 is TGTGCCAGCAGTGAAACGAACACCGGGGAGCTGTTTTTT.